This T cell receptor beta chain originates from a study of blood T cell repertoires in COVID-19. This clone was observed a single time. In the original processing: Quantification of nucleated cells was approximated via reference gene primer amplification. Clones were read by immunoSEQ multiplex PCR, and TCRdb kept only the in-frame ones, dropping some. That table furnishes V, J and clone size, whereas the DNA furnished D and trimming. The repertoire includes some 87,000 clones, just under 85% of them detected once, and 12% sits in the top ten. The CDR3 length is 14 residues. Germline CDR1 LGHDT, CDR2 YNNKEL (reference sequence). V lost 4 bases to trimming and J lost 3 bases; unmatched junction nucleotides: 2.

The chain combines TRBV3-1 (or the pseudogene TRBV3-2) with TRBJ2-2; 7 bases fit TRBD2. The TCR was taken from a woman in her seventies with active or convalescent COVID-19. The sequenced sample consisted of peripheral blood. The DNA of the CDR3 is TGTGCCAGCAGCCGCGGGGGAGACACCGGGGAGCTGTTTTTT. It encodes CASSRGGDTGELFF.